What follows are 32 T cell receptor beta chains derived from one specimen sequenced in a study of T-cell memory formation after mild COVID-19. TCRdb reprocessed the 5' RACE reads via MiXCR and lists one record per CDR3 protein. The profile shows around 130,000 distinct CDR3 sequences, roughly 13% of them singletons. Sequenced input: PBMCs or a T cell subset sorted from them (not recorded which). These receptors all come from an adult woman who had mild COVID-19 (a few samples of this study predate the infection). Cell type and time point are not known.

J is TRBJ2-7 and V is TRBV7-9; weak D call: TRBD2 (6 bases). The CDR3 covers 15 residues. The V end lost 5 bases, the J end lost 4 bases, and 18 bases lay between the germline ends. Germline assignment: CDR1 SEHNR and CDR2 FQNEAQ (reference sequence). CDR3: CASSRVGGSDYEQYF. The CDR3 nucleotides read TGTGCCAGCAGCCGTGTGGGGGGATCGGATTACGAGCAGTACTTC.

The rearrangement links TRBV7-9 to TRBJ2-2, with D uncertain. Between the trimmed V and J ends, which lost 3 bases and 2 bases, there was a span of 10 bases. Germline V gene sequence: CDR1 SEHNR, CDR2 FQNEAQ (reference sequence). The CDR3 runs to 15 residues. The CDR3 DNA is TGTGCCAGCAGCTTTATAGCCACCAACACCGGGGAGCTGTTTTTT. Encoded protein: CASSFIATNTGELFF.

This chain uses TRBV5-1 with TRBJ2-2; possible D gene TRBD1, 7 bases. Between the trimmed V and J ends, which lost 2 bases and 4 bases, there was a span of 18 bases. The length of the CDR3 is 17 residues. Germline V CDR1 and CDR2: SGHRS, YFSETQ. The CDR3 coding sequence is TGCGCCAGCAGCTTTGGGGGGACAGTTCCACTCACCGGGGAGCTGTTTTTT. It specifies CASSFGGTVPLTGELFF.

A note on this clonotype: The junction differs from germline at one of its ends, possibly a read error. The V gene is TRBV4-3, the J gene TRBJ2-1; D may match TRBD1 or TRBD2 (5 bases each). The CDR3 spans 15 residues. Germline CDR1 LGHNA, CDR2 YSLEER. The CDR3 loop reads CASGHGAEIGYEQFF. CDR3 DNA: TGCGCCAGCGGCCACGGGGCGGAGATAGGATATGAGCAGTTCTTC.

This clonotype was recorded a few times. The genes are TRBV5-6 and TRBJ2-1, with TRBD1 identical over 8 bases. Germline V gene data show CDR1 as SGHDT and CDR2 as YYEEEE. V lost 5 bases and J lost 8; bases outside the gene matches: 6. The CDR3 has 13 residues. CDR3 residues: CASRPTGEDEQFF. The CDR3 bases are TGTGCCAGCAGACCGACAGGGGAGGATGAGCAGTTCTTC.

This clonotype showed up many times. The chain recombines TRBV19 with TRBJ2-1; TRBD2 might be the D (6 bases). Trimming pared 5 bases from V and 1 base from J, leaving 9 bases between. The CDR3 runs to 14 residues. The V gene's germline CDR1 is LNHDA and CDR2 SQIVND (reference sequence). The CDR3 nucleotides read TGTGCCAGTAGTTACCGGGGGTCCTACAATGAGCAGTTCTTC. Translating it yields CASSYRGSYNEQFF.

This clonotype occurred a few times. The chain has TRBV7-8 and TRBJ2-3; the D gene is possibly TRBD1 (5 bases). Germline-derived CDR1 and CDR2 are SGHVS and FQNEAQ. The CDR3 runs 15 residues. Trimming removed 1 base at V and 6 bases at J, with 14 bases between. The CDR3 coding sequence is TGTGCCAGCAGCTTAGTAGGAAGGGGCAGTGATACGCAGTATTTT. Translating gives CASSLVGRGSDTQYF.

V usage is TRBV4-3 and J usage is TRBJ2-7, with a possible D match to TRBD1 (8 bases). From germline, CDR1 is LGHNA and CDR2 YSLEER. The V and J ends lost 4 bases and 2 bases respectively, with 18 bases between them. CDR3 length equals 16 residues. The CDR3 DNA is TGCGCCAGCAGCCCGAGCGGGACAGGTGCCGCCTACGAGCAGTACTTC. It codes for CASSPSGTGAAYEQYF.

CDR3 in amino acids: CASSQSLAGGQETQYF. In nucleotides, the CDR3 is TGCGCCAGCAGCCAATCGCTAGCGGGGGGGCAAGAGACCCAGTACTTC. The V and J genes are TRBV4-1 and TRBJ2-5; 12 bases are shared with TRBD2. Germline V lookup: CDR1 MGHRA, CDR2 YSYEKL. Unmatched junction bases numbered 3, after V lost 2 bases and J lost 2 bases. The CDR3 is 16 amino acids.

This clonotype was detected ten times or more. This chain's CDR3 is CASYPLEGADTQYF. In DNA form, the CDR3 reads TGTGCCAGCTACCCTCTCGAGGGCGCAGATACGCAGTATTTT. The chain employs TRBV12-3 or TRBV12-4 and TRBJ2-3; TRBD2 is a possible D gene (5 bases). The CDR3 sequence is 14 residues long. V lost 8 bases to trimming and J lost 4 bases, with 16 bases between them.

The CDR3 nucleotides read TGTGCCAGCAGTTTACCGGGGCACACCGGGGAGCTGTTTTTT. This translates into CASSLPGHTGELFF. This chain connects TRBV27 to TRBJ2-2; either TRBD1 or TRBD2 may fit D (5 bases each). The length of the CDR3 is 14 residues. V was trimmed by 2 bases and J by 3 bases, leaving 7 bases between them. The germline CDR1 and CDR2 sequences are MNHEY and SMNVEV (reference sequence).

This sequence joins TRBV3-1 and TRBJ2-4; 7 bases line up with TRBD2. This CDR3 has 15 amino acids. Germline V lookup: CDR1 LGHDT, CDR2 YNNKEL (reference sequence). V lost 3 bases to trimming and J lost 8 bases; unmatched junction nucleotides: 10. DNA for the CDR3: TGTGCCAGCAGCCACAGACCGGGGGGAAAAGACATTCAGTACTTC. Amino acid sequence: CASSHRPGGKDIQYF.

The rearrangement links TRBV4-2 to TRBJ2-3; perhaps TRBD2 as D (5 bases). Trimming left V 1 base short and J 1 base short, with 15 bases between. The CDR3 runs to 17 residues. Germline V gene lookup returns CDR1 LGHNA and CDR2 YNFKEQ. CDR3 in amino acids: CASSQVAGVGRTDTQYF. CDR3 bases: TGTGCCAGCAGCCAAGTTGCGGGTGTAGGCCGCACAGATACGCAGTATTTT.

There are a few counts of this clonotype. V is TRBV5-1 and J is TRBJ2-7; the D gene is possibly TRBD1 (7 bases). The ends were cut back, 0 bases at V and 7 bases at J, with 17 bases in the middle. This CDR3 is built from 15 residues. In germline, CDR1 is SGHRS, CDR2 YFSETQ. The CDR3, as DNA: TGCGCCAGCAGCTTGGCCGGACAGGTCGCGGGGGAGCAGTACTTC. This codes for CASSLAGQVAGEQYF.

This clonotype was seen ten or more times. V usage is TRBV7-6 and J usage is TRBJ2-7, with D possibly matching TRBD1 (5 bases). CDR1 is SGHVS, CDR2 FNYEAQ, per germline. This CDR3 has 14 residues. Deletions cut 5 bases from V and 3 bases from J, with 14 bases between. The CDR3 loop is CASSGLGDSYEQYF. The CDR3, as DNA: TGTGCCAGCAGCGGCTTAGGAGACAGCTACGAGCAGTACTTC.

The gene calls are TRBV20-1 and TRBJ1-1; no definite D call. The germline V gene encodes CDR1 DFQATT and CDR2 SNEGSKA (reference sequence). Trimming took 0 bases from V and 1 from J, leaving 6 bases between them. The CDR3 sequence is 13 residues long. CDR3 sequence: CSARDGENTEAFF. The CDR3 coding sequence is TGCAGTGCTAGAGATGGGGAGAACACTGAAGCTTTCTTT.

V usage is TRBV5-1 and J usage is TRBJ2-3; 14 bases match TRBD2. The junction had 6 bases not matched to a gene; V was cut back by 0 bases and J by 6 bases. This CDR3 region has 17 residues. Germline V CDR1 and CDR2: SGHRS, YFSETQ. In DNA form, the CDR3 reads TGCGCCAGCAGCTTGGAGGGACTAGCGGGAGCTTGGGATACGCAGTATTTT. This sequence encodes CASSLEGLAGAWDTQYF.

The chain couples TRBV3-1 to TRBJ2-1, with a weak D call TRBD1 (6 bases). Looked up from germline, CDR1 is LGHDT and CDR2 is YNNKEL (reference sequence). The CDR3 totals 14 residues. V lost 0 bases, J lost 8 bases, and 11 bases lay in between. This chain's CDR3 is CASSQDPGTHEQFF. The DNA of the CDR3 is TGTGCCAGCAGCCAAGATCCGGGGACACATGAGCAGTTCTTC.

In its sample, this clonotype was seen a few times. V usage is TRBV6-5 and J usage is TRBJ1-5; 9 positions match TRBD1. Trimming took 5 bases from V and 5 from J; bases not matched to a gene: 10. Germline V gene sequence: CDR1 MNHEY, CDR2 SVGAGI. The CDR3 covers 16 residues. The CDR3 DNA reads as TGTGCCAGCAGTCGGGACGGACAGGGGATTTATCAGCCCCAGCATTTT. The encoded protein is CASSRDGQGIYQPQHF.

In this sample, this clonotype turned up a few times. The CDR3: CASSPMDSGGFYEQYF. CDR3 bases: TGTGCCAGCAGCCCTATGGACAGCGGGGGATTCTACGAGCAGTACTTC. V usage is TRBV7-8 and J usage is TRBJ2-7; TRBD2 matches 8 bases. V lost 5 bases, J lost 3 bases, and 12 bases stayed unmatched. The CDR3 sequence is 16 residues long. Germline-derived CDR1 and CDR2 are SGHVS and FQNEAQ.

This clonotype was recorded many times. CDR3 in amino acids: CASSLELVVGETQYF. CDR3 bases: TGTGCCAGCAGCTTAGAGCTGGTTGTGGGAGAGACCCAGTACTTC. This chain connects TRBV7-6 to TRBJ2-5; D remains ambiguous. There are 15 residues in the CDR3. From germline, CDR1 is SGHVS and CDR2 FNYEAQ. V was trimmed by 1 base and J by 4 bases, leaving 13 bases between them.

Only a few counts were recorded for this clonotype. The rearrangement joins TRBV12-3 or TRBV12-4 to TRBJ2-6; D not certain. This CDR3 spans 16 amino acids. V lost 5 bases and J lost 3, with 14 bases in between. This CDR3 reads CASSPLGLGGANVLTF. For the CDR3, the DNA is TGTGCCAGCAGTCCCTTGGGGTTAGGTGGGGCCAACGTCCTGACTTTC.

The chain employs TRBV27 and TRBJ2-1; TRBD1 matches at 7 bases. The CDR3 length is 14 residues. From germline, CDR1 is MNHEY and CDR2 SMNVEV (reference sequence). Germline trimming cut 6 bases from V and 8 bases from J; bases unmatched to any gene: 10. For the CDR3, the DNA is TGTGCCAGCAGACGCTGGACAGGAGGTGATGAGCAGTTCTTC. Translating gives CASRRWTGGDEQFF.

This chain joins TRBV6-5 and TRBJ2-1, with D perhaps TRBD2 (6 bases). Germline V CDR1 and CDR2: MNHEY, SVGAGI. Trimming pared 10 bases from V and 7 bases from J, leaving 20 bases between. The CDR3 totals 14 residues. DNA of the CDR3: TGTGCCACCGAGGTTTTTGCGGGGACGAATGAGCAGTTCTTC. As protein: CATEVFAGTNEQFF.

This clonotype was observed a handful of times. The chain employs TRBV7-6 and TRBJ1-2; no clear D gene. The ends were cut back, 5 bases at V and 4 bases at J, with 14 bases in the middle. Germline assignment: CDR1 SGHVS and CDR2 FNYEAQ. This CDR3 has 14 residues. CDR3 DNA: TGTGCCAGCAGCCTCCATGAGGGAGCCTATGGCTACACCTTC. It is translated as CASSLHEGAYGYTF. The complete variable domain, with remaining parts taken from reference TRBV7-6 and TRBJ1-2, reads GAGVSQSPRYKVTKRGQDVALRCDPISGHVSLYWYRQALGQGPEFLTYFNYEAQQDKSGLPNDRFSAERPEGSISTLTIQRTEQRDSAMYRCASSLHEGAYGYTFGSGTRLTVV.

This sequence joins TRBV6-2 or TRBV6-3 and TRBJ1-5; 7 bases match TRBD1. The CDR3 contains 17 residues. CDR1 and CDR2 from the germline V gene are MNHEY and SVGEGT. J was trimmed by 0 bases and V by 6 bases; bases with no gene match: 11. CDR3 in amino acids: CASSGGQNLYSNQPQHF. The CDR3 DNA follows: TGTGCCAGCAGCGGGGGACAGAACTTATATAGCAATCAGCCCCAGCATTTT.

This clonotype has at least ten counts. This chain links TRBV4-1 with TRBJ1-4; D perhaps matches TRBD1 (5 bases). CDR3 length: 15 amino acids. V was trimmed by 1 base and J by 4 bases, leaving 10 bases between them. From germline, CDR1 is MGHRA and CDR2 YSYEKL. The CDR3 reads CASSQGYGGNEKLFF. In DNA, the CDR3 is TGCGCCAGCAGCCAAGGGTACGGGGGTAATGAAAAACTGTTTTTT.

This clonotype has more than one count but fewer than ten. The CDR3 DNA sequence: TGTGCCAGCAGCCTCGGACAGTTCGGCGAGCAGTACTTC. As protein: CASSLGQFGEQYF. The chain joins TRBV14 to TRBJ2-7, with D perhaps TRBD1 (6 bases). V shed 4 bases and J shed 6 bases, with 13 bases lying between them. Germline CDR1 is SGHDN and CDR2 is FVKESK. The CDR3 loop spans 13 amino acids.

This clonotype was seen a few times. The chain links TRBV2 to TRBJ2-1, with D tentatively TRBD2 (5 bases). The CDR3 is 17 residues long. Germline V CDR1 and CDR2: SNHLY, FYNNEI. Trimming removed 6 bases from V and 0 bases from J, with 18 bases in between. CDR3 nucleotide sequence: TGTGCCAGCAGCGGAGGAGCAGGTCCGAGCTCCTACAATGAGCAGTTCTTC. It codes for CASSGGAGPSSYNEQFF.

This clonotype was detected a few times. The chain employs TRBV2 and TRBJ2-7; 12 bases match TRBD2. J was trimmed by 5 bases and V by 3 bases; bases with no gene match: 8. The CDR3 loop spans 16 amino acids. Germline V gene sequence: CDR1 SNHLY, CDR2 FYNNEI. CDR3 DNA: TGTGCCAGCAGTGAGCCCCTAGCGGGGGGGCCCGACGAGCAGTACTTC. Protein sequence: CASSEPLAGGPDEQYF.

This clonotype was seen repeatedly, ten times or more. For the CDR3, the DNA is TGTGCCAGCAGCTTAGGAGGGGACTACCAAGAGACCCAGTACTTC. Amino acids: CASSLGGDYQETQYF. The rearrangement joins TRBV7-8 to TRBJ2-5, with D possibly being TRBD2 (6 bases). Per germline, CDR1 SGHVS and CDR2 FQNEAQ. The CDR3 has 15 residues. Trimming removed 1 base at V and 0 bases at J, with 9 bases between.

This sequence joins TRBV29-1 and TRBJ2-6, with D perhaps given as TRBD1 or TRBD2 (5 bases each). The germline V and J ends were trimmed by 3 bases and 3 bases, with 9 bases remaining between them. The CDR3 is 14 residues long. Germline-derived CDR1 and CDR2 are SQVTM and ANQGSEA. The chain's CDR3 is CSVDGAGGANVLTF. Here the CDR3 DNA reads TGCAGCGTTGACGGGGCAGGTGGGGCCAACGTCCTGACTTTC.